The sequence of this T cell receptor beta chain was determined in a study of T and B cells in COVID-19 patients (TCRdb year 2020). For context, the study as a whole: Using TRB and IGH repertoire sequencing of peripheral blood, the study characterized adaptive immunity in COVID-19 patients who had active infection or had recovered. A recovered cohort was made up of about 19 patients contributing 20 samples, mostly after mild to moderate COVID-19 managed as outpatients. Patients in the recovered cohort had a median age of almost 35 years, compared with over 60 years for patients in the active-infection cohort. In the active-infection cohort, about 65% of the roughly 20 patients were critically ill and required mechanical ventilation or ECMO. Comorbidities linked to unfavorable COVID-19 outcome were present in 18 of 20 patients in the active-infection cohort. The TCR and BCR sequence repository comprised around 35 patients and approximately 69 time points, with over 7 million TCR sequences analysed. Because samples were available both during active disease and after recovery, a couple of patients were counted in both the recovered and the active cohorts. An age-matched reference group of 40 or so healthy donors negative for COVID-19 antibodies was used as the comparison for repertoire analyses. As many as 9 follow-up blood samples were taken per patient, and some of the samples covered different disease stages within the same individual. General conclusions and limits of the study: Strongly skewed TRBV/TRBJ gene usage was reported in patients with COVID-19. Blood samples obtained from mildly ill patients during symptoms, as well as early samples obtained from severe cases, were available only in scarce numbers. The recovered cohort had approximately 2,500 exclusive TCR clusters, including 25 to 35 low-pGen clusters. Prospective validation of the reported TCR clusters was stated to be required before clinical use. Specific T cell subsets (CD4+/Treg/CD8+) and sorted SARS-CoV-2-responsive or tetramer+ T cells had not yet been sequenced, with those experiments still ongoing. The cohort was considered too small for HLA contributions to COVID-19 susceptibility or severity to be assessed. TRB repertoires were highly clonal in active COVID-19, whereas diversity and richness at recovery rose above healthy donor levels.

CDR1 KGHSH and CDR2 LQKENI are derived from the germline V gene. The CDR3, from cysteine to phenylalanine, totals 14 residues. The retained sequence is limited to the CDR3, 42 bases, with the frame set at the first base. For this chain, trimming is 9 bases at the V end and 9 bases at the J end, and the number of junction bases without a gene match is 13. Sequencing was performed on an Illumina MiSeq. TRB rearrangements were amplified by multiplex PCR with BIOMED2 TRB-A/B primer pools. Illumina-compatible adapters and 7-nucleotide sample barcodes were added to the amplicons in two consecutive PCRs. All library PCRs used Phusion HS II polymerase. The amplicons were purified from gel with the NucleoSpin Gel and PCR Clean-up kit, measured on Qubit, and combined at roughly 4.4 nM. The quality of the amplicon pool was checked on an Agilent 2100 Bioanalyzer prior to Illumina next-generation sequencing. The original methods were these. Annotation of TRB rearrangements was performed with MiXCR 3.0.8 using the default MiXCR reference library. Non-productive reads and sequences with fewer than 2 reads were excluded, and each unique CDR3 nucleotide sequence counted as one clone. R 3.5.1 was used to calculate clonality, diversity, richness and V-J gene usage. GLIPH2 was used for TCR clustering by CDR3 similarity, and generation probabilities were calculated by OLGA. Only GLIPH2 clusters containing at least four unique TCR clonotypes present in at least three individuals were kept. The raw public data were reprocessed by TCRdb itself: fastp quality trimming at Q25, MiXCR clonotype calling, in-frame beta chains only. Entries are consolidated by CDR3 protein sequence, retaining the most common genes and DNA. TCRdb, not the original authors, processed these V and J calls. In this sample the table shows around 16,000 distinct CDR3 sequences, 25% to 30% of which occur a single time. Approximately 3.3% of the sample is held by the ten biggest clonotypes.

TRB repertoires were amplified from around 250-460 ng of genomic DNA extracted from blood. As for this clonotype: There is no known antigen for this receptor. Base qualities are not at hand, and no much larger clone is one base apart.

The sample taken for sequencing was blood. The rearranged segments are TRBV18 and TRBJ2-1, and 8 bases in between align with TRBD1. The TCR originated in a human donor who had recovered from COVID-19. The CDR3 here reads CASFGQGISSEQFF. In nucleotide form, the sequence is TGTGCCAGTTTCGGACAGGGAATTTCGAGTGAGCAGTTCTTC.